One T cell receptor (beta chain) is described in this entry. In the source study's methods: Amplification from reference gene primers served as the basis for estimated nucleated cell counts. Clones were read by immunoSEQ multiplex PCR, and TCRdb kept only the in-frame ones, dropping some. The V and J calls and clone size are taken from that table; D and trimming were inferred from the DNA. The sample contains a few hundred thousand clones, 88% of which appear only once. The data originate from a study of blood T cell repertoires in COVID-19. Study-wide context: The United States, Italy and Spain provided the acute and convalescent COVID-19 samples. The analysed material was cDNA or gDNA that came from T cells, B-cell-depleted T cells, or PBMCs.

The CDR3 runs 16 residues. V lost 2 bases and J 5 bases, leaving 15 bases between the germline ends. The germline CDR1 and CDR2 sequences are SGHVS and FQNEAQ. The V and J genes are TRBV7-8 and TRBJ2-2; possible D gene TRBD2, 5 bases. This TCR derives from a man in his fifties or sixties who had recovered from COVID-19. The sample consisted of peripheral blood. The CDR3 bases are TGTGCCAGCAGCTTATACGTTGGCTCGGGAACCGGGGAGCTGTTTTTT. It translates to CASSLYVGSGTGELFF. Supplemented by reference TRBV7-8 and TRBJ2-2, the full variable domain reads GAGVSQSPRYKVAKRGQDVALRCDPISGHVSLFWYQQALGQGPEFLTYFQNEAQLDKSGLPSDRFFAERPEGSVSTLKIQRTQQEDSAVYLCASSLYVGSGTGELFFGEGSRLTVL.